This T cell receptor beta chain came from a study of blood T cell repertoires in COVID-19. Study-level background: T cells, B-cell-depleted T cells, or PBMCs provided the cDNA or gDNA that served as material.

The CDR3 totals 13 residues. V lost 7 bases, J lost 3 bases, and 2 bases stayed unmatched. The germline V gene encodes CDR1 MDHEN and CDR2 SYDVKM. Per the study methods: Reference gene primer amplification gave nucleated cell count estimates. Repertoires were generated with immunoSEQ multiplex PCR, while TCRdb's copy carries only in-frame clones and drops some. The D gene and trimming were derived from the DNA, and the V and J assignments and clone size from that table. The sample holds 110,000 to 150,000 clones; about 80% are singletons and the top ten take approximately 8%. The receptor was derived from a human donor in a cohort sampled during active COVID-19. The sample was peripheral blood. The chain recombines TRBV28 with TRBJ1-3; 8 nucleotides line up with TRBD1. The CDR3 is CASTDRVGNTIYF. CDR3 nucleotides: TGTGCCAGCACGGACAGGGTTGGAAACACCATATATTTT.